Each of the 2 T cell receptor beta chains below was sequenced from the same sample in a study of T cells in localized non-small cell lung cancer. TCRdb's table, derived via immunoSEQ multiplex PCR, lists solely in-frame clones and lacks some. The sample contains 70,000 to 95,000 clones, roughly 93% of which appear only once. The sample in question was PBMCs, obtained before any cancer treatment. Source of these receptors: a woman aged 35-75 years with stage II squamous cell lung carcinoma.

Here the CDR3 reads CASSLDGTPIRSQHF. CDR3 sequence (DNA): TGTGCCAGCAGCTTAGACGGGACACCAATCCGGTCCCAGCATTTT. J is TRBJ1-5 and V is TRBV7-2; D is perhaps TRBD1 (6 bases). The CDR3 totals 15 residues. Germline assignment: CDR1 SGHTA and CDR2 FQGNSA. Deletions cut 1 base from V and 11 bases from J, with 18 bases between.

This rearrangement joins TRBV16 to TRBJ2-1; a possible D gene is TRBD1 (6 bases). The CDR3 covers 14 residues. Germline CDR1 KGHSY, CDR2 FQNENV. The V gene lost 0 bases and the J gene lost 5 bases, with 8 bases spanning the gap. The CDR3 protein is CASSQSGANNEQFF. In DNA form, the CDR3 reads TGTGCCAGCAGCCAATCGGGGGCAAACAATGAGCAGTTCTTC.